Sequencing of this T cell receptor (beta chain) was carried out in a study of T-cell reconstitution after alpha-beta-depleted transplantation in children. Turning to this clonotype: The target antigen is unknown. A much larger clone differs by one base, so this may be a read error.

Molecular barcoding with unique molecular identifiers was used for the TCRbeta library. TCRdb fed the PCR reads into MiXCR, producing one record per CDR3 protein. Of about 980,000 distinct CDR3 sequences listed, around 30% are singletons. General study findings and limits: Two months or so post-transplant, alpha-beta T cells reportedly derived from several hundred expanded graft clones. T-cell numbers and diversity, one year after transplant, stemmed largely from T cells that were newly produced. Some patients' high day-60 TCRbeta diversity was attributed to recipient cells surviving conditioning.

This TCR was recovered from a boy under two years old who had a stem cell transplant for SCID, so the T cells may come from the graft donor. The input for sequencing was PBMCs, mostly from graft donor cells, taken 360 days after TCRalphabeta/CD19-depleted stem cell transplant.

CDR3 sequence (DNA): TGCAGTGCTAGAGCCAGGGGGAACACCGGGGAGCTGTTTTTT. It is translated as CSARARGNTGELFF. V and J are TRBV20-1 and TRBJ2-2, with a possible D match to TRBD1 (6 bases). From germline, CDR1 is DFQATT and CDR2 SNEGSKA (reference sequence). The CDR3 is 14 residues long. The ends were cut back, 1 base at V and 1 base at J, with 7 bases in the middle.